Shown below are 4 T cell receptor beta chains from a single sample sequenced in a study of blood T cell repertoires in COVID-19. The assay was immunoSEQ multiplex PCR, and TCRdb's table has in-frame clones only and misses some. Of more than 100,000 clones in the sample, about 88% are singletons; the top ten hold 5% to 7.5%. Sequences were obtained from peripheral blood. The receptors stem from a human donor in a cohort sampled during active COVID-19.

The J gene is TRBJ1-6, the V gene TRBV14, with D perhaps matching TRBD1 (5 bases). CDR1 SGHDN and CDR2 FVKESK come from the germline V gene. The V end was cut by 7 bases, the J end by 7 bases, with 11 bases between. This CDR3 region has 13 residues. CDR3 nucleotide sequence: TGTGCCAGCACAGGGAACCCAAATTCACCCCTCCACTTT. Its protein is CASTGNPNSPLHF.

This chain connects TRBV24-1 to TRBJ2-5, with D possibly matching TRBD2 (5 bases). The CDR3 covers 16 residues. V was trimmed by 1 base and J by 4 bases, leaving 15 bases between them. From germline, CDR1 is KGHDR and CDR2 SFDVKD. CDR3 nucleotide sequence: TGTGCCACCAGTGATTTCGGGGTTTTCCCCGCAGAGACCCAGTACTTC. This gives the protein CATSDFGVFPAETQYF.

This clone has more than one count but fewer than ten. The genes are TRBV28 and TRBJ2-1, with D perhaps matching TRBD1 (6 bases). The CDR3 totals 14 residues. V was trimmed by 7 bases and J by 1 base, leaving 11 bases between them. Per germline, CDR1 MDHEN and CDR2 SYDVKM. The CDR3 coding sequence is TGTGCCAGCAAGGGGGTCCAATCCTACAATGAGCAGTTCTTC. Amino acid sequence: CASKGVQSYNEQFF.

In nucleotides, the CDR3 is TGTGCCAGCAGCACGCCCAGGGGGAACACCGGGGAGCTGTTTTTT. Translating it yields CASSTPRGNTGELFF. This chain uses TRBV9 with TRBJ2-2; tentatively, D is TRBD1 (6 bases). CDR3 length: 15 amino acids. Deletions cut 4 bases from V and 1 base from J, with 11 bases between. From germline, CDR1 is SGDLS and CDR2 YYNGEE.